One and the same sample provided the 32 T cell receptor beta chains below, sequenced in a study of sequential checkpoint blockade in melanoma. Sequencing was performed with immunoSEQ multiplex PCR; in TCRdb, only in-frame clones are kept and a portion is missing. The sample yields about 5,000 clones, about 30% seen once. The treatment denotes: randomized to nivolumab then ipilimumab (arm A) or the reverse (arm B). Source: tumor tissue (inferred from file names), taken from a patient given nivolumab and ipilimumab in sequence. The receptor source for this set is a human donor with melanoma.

The DNA for the CDR3 is TGTGCCAGTAGGCCGACAGCCAAGAACACTGAAGCTTTCTTT. This sequence encodes CASRPTAKNTEAFF. V is TRBV19 and J is TRBJ1-1; weak D call: TRBD1 (5 bases). Trimming left V 6 bases short and J 1 base short, with 12 bases between. The CDR3 spans 14 residues. The germline gives CDR1 LNHDA, CDR2 SQIVND (reference sequence).

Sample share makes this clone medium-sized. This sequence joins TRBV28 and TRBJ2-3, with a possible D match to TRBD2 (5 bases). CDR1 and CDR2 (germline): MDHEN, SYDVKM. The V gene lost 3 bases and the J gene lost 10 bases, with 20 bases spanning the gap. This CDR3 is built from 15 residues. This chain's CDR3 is CASSLKEVFRNSQYF. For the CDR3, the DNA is TGTGCCAGCAGTTTGAAGGAGGTCTTTAGGAATTCGCAGTATTTT.

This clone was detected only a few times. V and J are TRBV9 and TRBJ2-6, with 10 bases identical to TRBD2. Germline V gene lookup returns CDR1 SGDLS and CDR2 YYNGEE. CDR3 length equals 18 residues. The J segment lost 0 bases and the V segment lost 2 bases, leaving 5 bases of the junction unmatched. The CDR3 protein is CASSVRTSGPSGANVLTF. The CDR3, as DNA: TGTGCCAGCAGCGTCCGGACTAGCGGCCCCTCTGGGGCCAACGTCCTGACTTTC.

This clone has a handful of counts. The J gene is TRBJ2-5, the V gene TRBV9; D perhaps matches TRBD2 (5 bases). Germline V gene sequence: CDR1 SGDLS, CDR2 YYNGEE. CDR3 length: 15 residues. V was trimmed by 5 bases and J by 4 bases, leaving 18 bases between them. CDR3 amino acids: CASSATSPRGETQYF. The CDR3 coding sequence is TGTGCCAGCAGTGCCACTAGTCCACGCGGAGAGACCCAGTACTTC.

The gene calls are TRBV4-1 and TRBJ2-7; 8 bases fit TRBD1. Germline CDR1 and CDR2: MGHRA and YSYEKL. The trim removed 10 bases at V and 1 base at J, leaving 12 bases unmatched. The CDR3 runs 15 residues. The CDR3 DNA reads TGCGCCACAGATCTCCGGGACAGGTGGTCCTACGAGCAGTACTTC. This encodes CATDLRDRWSYEQYF.

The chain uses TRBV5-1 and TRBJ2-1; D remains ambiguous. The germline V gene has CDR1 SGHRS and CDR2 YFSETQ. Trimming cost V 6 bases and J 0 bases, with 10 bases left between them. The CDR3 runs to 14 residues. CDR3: CASIPGPSYNEQFF. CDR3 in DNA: TGCGCCAGCATCCCAGGTCCCTCCTACAATGAGCAGTTCTTC.

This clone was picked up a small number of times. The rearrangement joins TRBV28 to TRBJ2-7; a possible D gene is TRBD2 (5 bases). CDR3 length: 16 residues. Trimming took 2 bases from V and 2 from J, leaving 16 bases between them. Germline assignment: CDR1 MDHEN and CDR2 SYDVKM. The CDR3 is CASSLAHSLGAYEQYF. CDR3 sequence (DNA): TGTGCCAGCAGTTTAGCTCATAGTCTCGGGGCCTACGAGCAGTACTTC.

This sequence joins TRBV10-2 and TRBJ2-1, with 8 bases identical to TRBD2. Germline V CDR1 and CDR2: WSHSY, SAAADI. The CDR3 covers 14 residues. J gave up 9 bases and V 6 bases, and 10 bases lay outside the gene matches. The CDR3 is CASSRGLVLGEQFF. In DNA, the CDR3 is TGCGCCAGCAGCCGGGGACTAGTTCTAGGTGAGCAGTTCTTC.

DNA of the CDR3: TGTGCCAGCAGACCCGGACTAGCGGGAGGGCCAGAGCAGTTCTTC. Protein product: CASRPGLAGGPEQFF. This chain links TRBV21-1 with TRBJ2-1; the table's TRBD2 call for D was not verified on the DNA. TRBV21-1 is given as a pseudogene. CDR3 length equals 15 residues.

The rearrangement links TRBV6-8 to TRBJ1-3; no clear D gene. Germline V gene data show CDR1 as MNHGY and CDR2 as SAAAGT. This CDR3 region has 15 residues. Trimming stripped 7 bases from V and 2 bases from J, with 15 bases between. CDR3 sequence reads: CASTEVRGAGNTIYF. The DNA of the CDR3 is TGTGCCAGCACAGAAGTTCGGGGTGCTGGAAACACCATATATTTT.

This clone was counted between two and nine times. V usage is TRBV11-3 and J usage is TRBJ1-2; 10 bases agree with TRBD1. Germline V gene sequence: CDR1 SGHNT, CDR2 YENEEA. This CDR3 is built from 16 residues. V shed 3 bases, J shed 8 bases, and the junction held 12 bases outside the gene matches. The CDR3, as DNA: TGTGCCAGCAGCTTGACGGGACAGGGGTTGATTGGGGGCTACACCTTC. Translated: CASSLTGQGLIGGYTF.

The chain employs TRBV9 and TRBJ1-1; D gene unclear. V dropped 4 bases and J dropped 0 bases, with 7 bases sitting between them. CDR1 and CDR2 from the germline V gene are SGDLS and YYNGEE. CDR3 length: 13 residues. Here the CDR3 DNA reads TGTGCCAGCAGCACCCAACTGAACACTGAAGCTTTCTTT. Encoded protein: CASSTQLNTEAFF.

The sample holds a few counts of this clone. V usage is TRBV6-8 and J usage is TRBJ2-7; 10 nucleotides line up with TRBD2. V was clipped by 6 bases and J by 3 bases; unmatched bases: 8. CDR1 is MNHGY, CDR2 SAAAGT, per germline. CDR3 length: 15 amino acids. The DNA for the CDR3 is TGTGCCAGCAGAGAAACTAGCGGGGCCGTCTACGAGCAGTACTTC. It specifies CASRETSGAVYEQYF.

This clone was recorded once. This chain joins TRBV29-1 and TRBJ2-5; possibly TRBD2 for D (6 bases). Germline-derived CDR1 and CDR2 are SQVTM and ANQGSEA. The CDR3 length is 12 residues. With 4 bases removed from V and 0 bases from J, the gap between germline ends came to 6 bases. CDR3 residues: CSVGEDQETQYF. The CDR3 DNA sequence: TGCAGCGTTGGGGAGGACCAAGAGACCCAGTACTTC.

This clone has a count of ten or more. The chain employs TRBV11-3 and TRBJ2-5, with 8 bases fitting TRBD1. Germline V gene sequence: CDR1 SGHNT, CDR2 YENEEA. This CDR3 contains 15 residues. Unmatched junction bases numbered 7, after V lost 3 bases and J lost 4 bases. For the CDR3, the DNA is TGTGCCAGCAGCTTGAGGCAGGGGGCGTCAGAGACCCAGTACTTC. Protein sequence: CASSLRQGASETQYF.

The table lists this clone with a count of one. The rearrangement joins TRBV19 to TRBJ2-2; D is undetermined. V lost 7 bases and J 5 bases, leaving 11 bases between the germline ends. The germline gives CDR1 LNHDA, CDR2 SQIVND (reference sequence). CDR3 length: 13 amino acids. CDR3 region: CASKPLNTGELFF. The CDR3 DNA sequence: TGTGCCAGTAAGCCCCTCAATACCGGGGAGCTGTTTTTT.

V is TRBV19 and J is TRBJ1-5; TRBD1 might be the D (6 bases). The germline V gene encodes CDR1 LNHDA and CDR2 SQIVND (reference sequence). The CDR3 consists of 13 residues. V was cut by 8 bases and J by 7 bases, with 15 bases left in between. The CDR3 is CASSGVGAQPQHF. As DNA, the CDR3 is TGTGCCAGTTCAGGGGTAGGGGCGCAGCCCCAGCATTTT.

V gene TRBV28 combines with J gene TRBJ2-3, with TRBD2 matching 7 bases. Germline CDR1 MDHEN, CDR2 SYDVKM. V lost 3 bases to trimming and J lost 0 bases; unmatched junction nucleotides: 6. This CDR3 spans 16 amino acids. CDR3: CASSLGLAASTDTQYF. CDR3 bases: TGTGCCAGCAGTTTGGGGCTAGCGGCTAGCACAGATACGCAGTATTTT.

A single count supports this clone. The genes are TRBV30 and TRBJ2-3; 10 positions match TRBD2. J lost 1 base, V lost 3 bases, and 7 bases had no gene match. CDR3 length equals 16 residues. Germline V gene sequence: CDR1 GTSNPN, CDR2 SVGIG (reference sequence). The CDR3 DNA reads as TGTGCCTGGAGGGTTCTAGCGGGAGAAGGCACAGATACGCAGTATTTT. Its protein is CAWRVLAGEGTDTQYF.

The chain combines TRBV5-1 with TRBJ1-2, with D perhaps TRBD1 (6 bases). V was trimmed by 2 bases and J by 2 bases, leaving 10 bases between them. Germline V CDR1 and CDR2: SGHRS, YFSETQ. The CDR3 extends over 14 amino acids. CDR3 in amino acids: CASSLGTTNYGYTF. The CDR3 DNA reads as TGCGCCAGCAGCTTAGGGACAACAAACTATGGCTACACCTTC. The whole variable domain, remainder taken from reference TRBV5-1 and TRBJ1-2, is KAGVTQTPRYLIKTRGQQVTLSCSPISGHRSVSWYQQTPGQGLQFLFEYFSETQRNKGNFPGRFSGRQFSNSRSEMNVSTLELGDSALYLCASSLGTTNYGYTFGSGTRLTVV.

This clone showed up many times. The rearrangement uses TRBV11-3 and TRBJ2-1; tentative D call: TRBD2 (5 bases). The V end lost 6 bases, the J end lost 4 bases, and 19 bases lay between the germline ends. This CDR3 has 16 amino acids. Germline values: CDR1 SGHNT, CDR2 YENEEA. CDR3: CASSSTPGFVYNEQFF. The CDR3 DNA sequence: TGTGCCAGCAGTTCGACGCCGGGATTCGTTTACAATGAGCAGTTCTTC.

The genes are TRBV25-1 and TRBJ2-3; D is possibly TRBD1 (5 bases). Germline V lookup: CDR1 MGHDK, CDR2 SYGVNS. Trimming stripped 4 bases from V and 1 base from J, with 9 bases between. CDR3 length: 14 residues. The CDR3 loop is CASSAGHRTDTQYF. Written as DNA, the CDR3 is TGTGCCAGCAGTGCCGGACACCGCACAGATACGCAGTATTTT.

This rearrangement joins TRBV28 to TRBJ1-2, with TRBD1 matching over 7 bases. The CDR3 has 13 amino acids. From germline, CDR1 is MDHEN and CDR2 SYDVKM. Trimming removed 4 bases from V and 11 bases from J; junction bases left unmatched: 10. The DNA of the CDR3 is TGTGCCAGCAGTTCCCACAGGGGTAGGAGGTACACCTTC. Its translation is CASSSHRGRRYTF.

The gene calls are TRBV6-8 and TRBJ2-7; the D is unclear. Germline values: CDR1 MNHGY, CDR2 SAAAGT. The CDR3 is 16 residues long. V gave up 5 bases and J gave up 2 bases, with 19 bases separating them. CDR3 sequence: CASSDPRRRTAYEQYF. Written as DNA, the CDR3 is TGTGCCAGCAGTGACCCCCGGAGAAGAACCGCCTACGAGCAGTACTTC.

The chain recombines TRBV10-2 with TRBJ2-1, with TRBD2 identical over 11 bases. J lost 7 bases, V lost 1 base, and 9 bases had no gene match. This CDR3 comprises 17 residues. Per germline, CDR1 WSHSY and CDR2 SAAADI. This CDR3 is CASSEYGSGRAANEQFF. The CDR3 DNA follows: TGCGCCAGCAGTGAGTACGGTAGCGGGAGGGCCGCGAATGAGCAGTTCTTC.

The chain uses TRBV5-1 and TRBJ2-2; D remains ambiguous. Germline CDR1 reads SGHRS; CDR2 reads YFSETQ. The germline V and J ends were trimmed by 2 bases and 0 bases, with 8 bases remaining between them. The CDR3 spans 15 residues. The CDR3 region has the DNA TGCGCCAGCAGCTTCCCGGCGCCGAACACCGGGGAGCTGTTTTTT. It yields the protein CASSFPAPNTGELFF.

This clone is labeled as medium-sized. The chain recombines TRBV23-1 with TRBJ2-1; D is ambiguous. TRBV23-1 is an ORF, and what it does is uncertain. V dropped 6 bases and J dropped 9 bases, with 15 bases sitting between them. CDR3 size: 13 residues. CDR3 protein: CASSLDLGFEQFF. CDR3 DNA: TGCGCCAGCAGCTTGGATTTGGGGTTTGAGCAGTTCTTC.

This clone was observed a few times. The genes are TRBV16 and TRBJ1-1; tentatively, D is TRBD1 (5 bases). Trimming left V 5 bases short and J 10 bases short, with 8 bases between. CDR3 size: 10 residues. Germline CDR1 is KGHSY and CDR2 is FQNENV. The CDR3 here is CASSSGLAFF. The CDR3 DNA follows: TGTGCCAGCAGCTCGGGACTAGCTTTCTTT.

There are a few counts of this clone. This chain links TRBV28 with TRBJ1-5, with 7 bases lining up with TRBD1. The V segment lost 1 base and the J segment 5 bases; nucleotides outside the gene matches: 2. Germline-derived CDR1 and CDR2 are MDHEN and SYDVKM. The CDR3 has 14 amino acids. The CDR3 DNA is TGTGCCAGCAGTTTATCAGGGGGTCATCAGCCCCAGCATTTT. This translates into CASSLSGGHQPQHF.

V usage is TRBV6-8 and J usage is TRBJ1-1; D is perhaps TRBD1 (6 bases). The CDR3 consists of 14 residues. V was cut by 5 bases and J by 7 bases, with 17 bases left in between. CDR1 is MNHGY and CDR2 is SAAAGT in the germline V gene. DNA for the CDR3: TGTGCCAGCAGTGACGAACAGGGTAGCGGTGAAGCTTTCTTT. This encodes CASSDEQGSGEAFF.

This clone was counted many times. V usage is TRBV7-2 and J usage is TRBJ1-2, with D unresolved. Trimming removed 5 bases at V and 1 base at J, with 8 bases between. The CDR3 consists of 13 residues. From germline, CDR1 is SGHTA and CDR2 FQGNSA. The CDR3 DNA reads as TGTGCCAGCAGCCAGGAGAGTAACTATGGCTACACCTTC. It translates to CASSQESNYGYTF.

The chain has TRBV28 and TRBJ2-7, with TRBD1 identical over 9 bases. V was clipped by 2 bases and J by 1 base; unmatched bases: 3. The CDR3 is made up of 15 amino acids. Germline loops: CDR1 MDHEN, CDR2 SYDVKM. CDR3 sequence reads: CASSLEGTGSYEQYF. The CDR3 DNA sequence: TGTGCCAGCAGTTTAGAAGGGACAGGGTCCTACGAGCAGTACTTC.